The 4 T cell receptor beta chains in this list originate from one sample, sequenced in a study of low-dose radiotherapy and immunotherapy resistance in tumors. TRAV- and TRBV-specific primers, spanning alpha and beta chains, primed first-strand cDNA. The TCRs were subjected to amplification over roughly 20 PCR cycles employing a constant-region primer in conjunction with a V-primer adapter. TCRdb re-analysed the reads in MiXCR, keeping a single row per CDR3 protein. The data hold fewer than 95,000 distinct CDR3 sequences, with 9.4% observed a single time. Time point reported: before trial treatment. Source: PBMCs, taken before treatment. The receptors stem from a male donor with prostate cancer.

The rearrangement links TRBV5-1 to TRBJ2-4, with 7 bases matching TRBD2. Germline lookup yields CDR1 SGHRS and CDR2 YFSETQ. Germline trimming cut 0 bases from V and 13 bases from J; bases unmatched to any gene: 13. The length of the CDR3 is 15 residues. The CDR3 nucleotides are TGCGCCAGCAGCTTGGTGGGGGGGAGCTACAATGAGCAGTACTTC. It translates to CASSLVGGSYNEQYF.

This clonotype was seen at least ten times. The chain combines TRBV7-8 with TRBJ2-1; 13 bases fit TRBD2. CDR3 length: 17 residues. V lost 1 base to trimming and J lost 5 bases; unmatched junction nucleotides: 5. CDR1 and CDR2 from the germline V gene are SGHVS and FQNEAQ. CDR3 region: CASSLDSGLAGNNEQFF. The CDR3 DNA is TGTGCCAGCAGCTTAGACTCGGGACTAGCGGGAAACAATGAGCAGTTCTTC.

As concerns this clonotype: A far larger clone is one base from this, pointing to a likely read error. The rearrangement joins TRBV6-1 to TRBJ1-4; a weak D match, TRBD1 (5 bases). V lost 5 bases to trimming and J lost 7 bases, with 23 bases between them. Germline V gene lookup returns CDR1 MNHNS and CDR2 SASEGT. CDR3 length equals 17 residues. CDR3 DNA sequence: TGTGCCAGCAGTTGCACGACGCAGGGAAGAGAAGTTGAAAAACTGTTTTTT. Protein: CASSCTTQGREVEKLFF.

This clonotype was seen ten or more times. The CDR3: CASSSYSGAGNIQYF. The CDR3 region has the DNA TGTGCCAGCAGTAGCTACTCAGGGGCCGGAAACATTCAGTACTTC. The V call is TRBV6-5, the J call TRBJ2-4; the D gene is possibly TRBD1 (6 bases). From germline, CDR1 is MNHEY and CDR2 SVGAGI. Trimming cost V 5 bases and J 6 bases, with 17 bases left between them. The CDR3 runs to 15 residues.